Reported below is one T cell receptor beta chain. The target antigen is unknown. From germline, CDR1 is SGHDN and CDR2 FVKESK. The CDR3 consists of 12 residues. Trimming removed 0 bases from V and 6 bases from J, with 2 bases in between. This sample was taken from a study of cytomegalovirus exposure and HLA in healthy donors. Study findings and constraints: Overall, approximately 150 TCR beta chains were annotated as cytomegalovirus-associated.

Generated by immunoSEQ multiplex PCR, the TCRdb table keeps only in-frame clones and is missing some. In the table there are some 120,000 clones, about 90% of which are singletons. The material sequenced was PBMCs. The sequence derives from a man younger than 45 in good health and CMV-seronegative. The chain carries TRBV14 and TRBJ2-2, with D hard to call. The DNA of the CDR3 is TGTGCCAGCAGCCAAGACTCCGGGGAGCTGTTTTTT. Amino acids: CASSQDSGELFF. The full variable domain, with the rest looked up from reference TRBV14 and TRBJ2-2, is EAGVTQFPSHSVIEKGQTVTLRCDPISGHDNLYWYRRVMGKEIKFLLHFVKESKQDESGMPNNRFLAERTGGTYSTLKVQPAELEDSGVYFCASSQDSGELFFGEGSRLTVL.